These T cell receptor beta chains were read from a single sample in a study of human thymus T cells. Generated by immunoSEQ multiplex PCR, the TCRdb table keeps only in-frame clones and is missing some. The table records approximately 70,000 clones, roughly 94% of them present only once. The sequenced material came from thymus tissue. The receptors stem from a girl under two years old with a congenital heart defect but otherwise immunologically healthy. CDR3s include the opening cysteine and the closing phenylalanine or tryptophan. D genes are given only for firm matches. Size is omitted from some rows. Given values are once, few, many or a class for expanded clones.

clone_size j_call cdr3_length v_call d_call cdr3_aa cdr3_nt
. TRBJ1-1 17 TRBV7-2 . CASSLGEDGGLNTEAFF TGTGCCAGCAGCTTAGGAGAAGATGGGGGGCTGAACACTGAAGCTTTCTTT
. TRBJ2-1 15 TRBV7-9 . CASSWDFNEDNEQFF TGTGCCAGCAGCTGGGACTTCAACGAGGACAATGAGCAGTTCTTC
. TRBJ2-6 23 TRBV12-2 . CASRKTPTPHKVGTQSRANVLTF TGTGCAAGTCGCAAGACACCGACTCCACACAAAGTCGGGACACAAAGTCGGGCCAACGTCCTGACTTTC
. TRBJ2-4 13 TRBV7-2 . CASSVDPPNIQYF TGTGCCAGCAGCGTTGACCCGCCCAACATTCAGTACTTC
. TRBJ2-2 16 TRBV18 TRBD1 CASQRQGRRDTGELFF TGTGCCAGCCAACGACAGGGTAGAAGGGACACCGGGGAGCTGTTTTTT
. TRBJ2-1 13 TRBV30 TRBD2 CAWASGDYNEQFF TGTGCCTGGGCAAGCGGGGACTACAATGAGCAGTTCTTC
. TRBJ2-7 15 TRBV29-1 . CSVVWGRDYHSEQYF TGCAGCGTTGTGTGGGGCCGCGACTACCATTCCGAGCAGTACTTC
. TRBJ1-3 13 TRBV5-1 . CASSGKTGNTIYF TGCGCCTCTAGCGGGAAAACTGGAAACACCATATATTTT
. TRBJ1-1 16 TRBV4-3 . CASSQVQGNENTEAFF TGCGCCAGCAGCCAAGTCCAGGGGAATGAGAACACTGAAGCTTTCTTT
. TRBJ1-1 15 TRBV5-1 TRBD1 CASSPWGQGVIMAFF TGCGCCAGCAGCCCGTGGGGACAGGGTGTTATTATGGCTTTCTTT
once TRBJ1-2 12 TRBV5-1 . CASSWGRSGYTF TGCGCCAGCAGCTGGGGTCGTTCTGGCTACACCTTC
. TRBJ2-3 16 TRBV6-6 TRBD1 CASSYGTGAFTDTQYF TGTGCCAGCAGTTACGGGACAGGGGCCTTCACAGATACGCAGTATTTT
. TRBJ2-5 12 TRBV6-1 . CLAATGKETQYF TGTTTGGCGGCGACAGGAAAAGAGACCCAGTACTTC
. TRBJ1-1 15 TRBV27 TRBD1 CASRAGGAGVGVAFF TGTGCCAGCAGAGCAGGGGGCGCGGGGGTAGGGGTGGCTTTCTTT
. TRBJ2-7 13 TRBV11-3 . CASSLGRGYEQYF TGTGCCAGCAGCTTAGGGCGCGGGTACGAGCAGTACTTC
. TRBJ2-3 20 TRBV27 . CASSLGGSSPLLERTDTQYF TGTGCCAGCAGTTTAGGAGGTTCTAGCCCACTTTTAGAGCGCACAGATACGCAGTATTTT